The clone carrying this T cell receptor (beta chain) was found once. Its antigen is unknown. The CDR3 spans 16 residues. Looked up from germline, CDR1 is DFQATT and CDR2 is SNEGSKA (reference sequence). J was trimmed by 1 base and V by 3 bases; bases with no gene match: 11. The sample is drawn from a study of T cell repertoires in cytomegalovirus infection. TCRdb fed the reads into MiXCR, producing one record per CDR3 protein. The data contain a few hundred thousand distinct CDR3 sequences, approximately 42% of them singletons. The chain couples TRBV20-1 to TRBJ2-5; 7 positions agree with TRBD2. The clonotype originates from a human donor in good health (CMV status not recorded). Some clones in this sample may be carry-over from other donors' samples. This material consisted of cultured PBMCs, taken from culture after CMV antigen stimulation. The CDR3 is CSASFESGALQETQYF. The CDR3 nucleotides read TGCAGTGCTAGTTTTGAGAGCGGGGCACTCCAAGAGACCCAGTACTTC.